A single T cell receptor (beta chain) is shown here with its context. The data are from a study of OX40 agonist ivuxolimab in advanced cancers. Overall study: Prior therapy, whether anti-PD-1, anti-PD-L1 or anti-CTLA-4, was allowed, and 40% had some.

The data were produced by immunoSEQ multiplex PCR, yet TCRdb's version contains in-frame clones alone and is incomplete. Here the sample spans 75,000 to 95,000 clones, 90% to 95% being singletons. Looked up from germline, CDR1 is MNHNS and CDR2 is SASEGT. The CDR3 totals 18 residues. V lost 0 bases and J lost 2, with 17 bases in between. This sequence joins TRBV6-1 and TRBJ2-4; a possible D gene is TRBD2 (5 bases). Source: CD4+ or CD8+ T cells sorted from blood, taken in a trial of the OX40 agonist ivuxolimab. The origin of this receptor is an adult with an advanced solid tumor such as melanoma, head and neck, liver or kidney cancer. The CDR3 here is CASSEALGSGGTKNIQYF. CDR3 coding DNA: TGTGCCAGCAGTGAAGCTTTAGGCTCCGGAGGAACCAAAAACATTCAGTACTTC.